The entry below gives a single TCR beta chain sequence along with its context. Its target is unknown. Generated by immunoSEQ multiplex PCR, the TCRdb table keeps only in-frame clones and is missing some. This table holds roughly 50,000 clones, roughly nine tenths found once. This sample is part of a study of cytomegalovirus exposure and HLA in healthy donors. Among the 120 or so subjects of the validation cohort, separate from the approximately 660-subject first cohort, were the donors. Overall study results and limits: Among TCR sequences, most were rare, though some public TCRs appeared in many donors. The investigators catalogued 150 to 200 TCR beta chains as cytomegalovirus-associated.

There are 17 residues in the CDR3. From germline, CDR1 is SGHVS and CDR2 FNYEAQ. Trimming removed 5 bases from V and 0 bases from J; junction bases left unmatched: 12. Sequenced sample: PBMCs. The rearrangement links TRBV7-6 to TRBJ2-7, with 8 bases fitting TRBD2. This receptor was taken from a man aged 18 to 30 in good health and CMV-seronegative. CDR3 sequence (DNA): TGTGCCAGCAGCAAAGAATCCACCGGGACTAGCTCCTACGAGCAGTACTTC. This encodes CASSKESTGTSSYEQYF.